A selection of T cell receptor beta chains follows, all from one sample in a study of beta chain features in type 1 diabetes. Data came from immunoSEQ multiplex PCR; TCRdb stores just in-frame clones and leaves some out. The sample lists around 170,000 clones, roughly 9% occurring once. Sequenced material: central memory CD4+ T cells from blood. These receptors were obtained from a woman younger than 45 with type 1 diabetes. Each CDR3 is given with its conserved first and last residue. Part of the rows lack a size; the others show once, few, many or a class for expanded clones.

>NA|16|TRBJ2-7|TRBV4-1
CASSQVRGTSGREQYF
>few|11|TRBJ2-1|TRBV20-1
CSARAGGWMFF
>NA|14|TRBJ2-5|TRBV30
CAWTLEALQETQYF
>few|15|TRBJ1-4|TRBV7-9
CASSFGGQTNEKLFF
>NA|12|TRBJ2-3|TRBV19
CASSTGTDTQYF
>few|12|TRBJ1-1|TRBV30
CAWRGTGARAFF
>NA|14|TRBJ1-1|TRBV5-1
CASSTLQGATEAFF
>few|15|TRBJ1-2|TRBV6-5
CASSYSGTGVYGYTF
>NA|15|TRBJ2-7|TRBV18
CASSSTSGRSYEQYF
>few|15|TRBJ2-5|TRBV30
CAWRSGLAGGETQYF
>NA|16|TRBJ2-5|TRBV18
CASSPRSSGSGETQYF
>few|14|TRBJ2-5|TRBV6-5
CASSFGTAEETQYF
>few|14|TRBJ2-7|TRBV11-3
CASSHRGQHYEQYF
>few|16|TRBJ2-1|TRBV14
CASSRFAVPDLNEQFF
>few|12|TRBJ1-5|TRBV28
CASSLAGQPQHF
>few|11|TRBJ2-7|TRBV2
CASSVSYEQYF
>few|17|TRBJ2-1|TRBV4-2
CASSQDKWTSWNNEQFF
>NA|15|TRBJ2-3|TRBV2
CASSAIYLGADTQYF
>few|15|TRBJ2-2|TRBV11-3
CASTPPWAFTGELFF
>few|15|TRBJ2-3|TRBV11-3
CASSWGTSGTDTQYF
>few|15|TRBJ1-2|TRBV2
CASSEWGRGVYGYTF
>few|14|TRBJ2-7|TRBV2
CASSDLAGVYEQYF
>NA|15|TRBJ2-4|TRBV5-1
CASSPGGAPENIQYF
>few|15|TRBJ1-2|TRBV4-2
CASSQDGLETWSYTF
>few|13|TRBJ2-7|TRBV5-4
CASSDRGYYEQYF
>few|15|TRBJ2-1|TRBV11-2
CASSLGLGPYNEQFF
>few|16|TRBJ2-2|TRBV2
CASSLGLAGGSGELFF
>few|16|TRBJ1-5|TRBV4-1
CASSQLGQQGNQPQHF
>many|15|TRBJ2-5|TRBV2
CASSLETSGGKAQYF
>NA|14|TRBJ2-7|TRBV6-5
CASSPHRGGWEQYF
>NA|18|TRBJ2-1|TRBV7-9
CASSPSGWTSGRGNEQFF
>NA|16|TRBJ2-1|TRBV29-1
CSVETASGSLGNEQFF
>NA|15|TRBJ2-5|TRBV7-6
CASSLAHGSQETQYF
>few|15|TRBJ2-1|TRBV19
CASSPLAGSYNEQFF
>few|17|TRBJ2-3|TRBV29-1
CSVGPGLAGEATDTQYF
>few|13|TRBJ1-1|TRBV11-3
CASSPPFNTEAFF
>NA|16|TRBJ2-3|TRBV6-6
CASSDYGGPSTDTQYF
>NA|14|TRBJ2-2|TRBV5-1
CASSRDSHTGELFF
>few|12|TRBJ2-3|TRBV18
CASSPQQKTQYF
>NA|15|TRBJ2-1|TRBV27
CASSLGTVAYNEQFF
>NA|17|TRBJ1-5|TRBV28
CASSPPPTGVMGQPQHF
>NA|13|TRBJ1-5|TRBV6-5
CASRQNTNQPQHF
>NA|15|TRBJ2-2|TRBV6-6
CASSRDRPDTGELFF
>NA|16|TRBJ2-3|TRBV6-6
CASSRLAGIGTDTQYF
>NA|17|TRBJ2-2|TRBV11-3
CASSLIVWRAPTGELFF
>many|17|TRBJ2-2|TRBV4-1
CASSRYFQGANTGELFF
>NA|15|TRBJ2-6|TRBV19
CASSMTGTGANVLTF
>NA|15|TRBJ2-3|TRBV30
CAWSRGQEFTDTQYF
>NA|14|TRBJ2-7|TRBV29-1
CSVPSGSGGYEQYF
>NA|16|TRBJ1-2|TRBV5-1
CASSLTGEVFDYGYTF
>NA|12|TRBJ1-1|TRBV5-4
CASSYVGQGRDF
>few|11|TRBJ2-7|TRBV27
CASSAGYEQYF
>few|14|TRBJ1-3|TRBV6-5
CASRRQGSGNTIYF
>few|12|TRBJ1-1|TRBV29-1
CSVLKMNTEAFF
>NA|15|TRBJ2-1|TRBV28
CASSEMTGPGDEQFF
>few|17|TRBJ2-3|TRBV27
CASSPGQGRSSTDTQYF
>NA|17|TRBJ2-1|TRBV7-8
CASSARTGRINYNEQFF
>NA|15|TRBJ1-2|TRBV9
CASSPTGTVLYGYTF
>NA|14|TRBJ2-5|TRBV5-4
CASSLGQTQETQYF